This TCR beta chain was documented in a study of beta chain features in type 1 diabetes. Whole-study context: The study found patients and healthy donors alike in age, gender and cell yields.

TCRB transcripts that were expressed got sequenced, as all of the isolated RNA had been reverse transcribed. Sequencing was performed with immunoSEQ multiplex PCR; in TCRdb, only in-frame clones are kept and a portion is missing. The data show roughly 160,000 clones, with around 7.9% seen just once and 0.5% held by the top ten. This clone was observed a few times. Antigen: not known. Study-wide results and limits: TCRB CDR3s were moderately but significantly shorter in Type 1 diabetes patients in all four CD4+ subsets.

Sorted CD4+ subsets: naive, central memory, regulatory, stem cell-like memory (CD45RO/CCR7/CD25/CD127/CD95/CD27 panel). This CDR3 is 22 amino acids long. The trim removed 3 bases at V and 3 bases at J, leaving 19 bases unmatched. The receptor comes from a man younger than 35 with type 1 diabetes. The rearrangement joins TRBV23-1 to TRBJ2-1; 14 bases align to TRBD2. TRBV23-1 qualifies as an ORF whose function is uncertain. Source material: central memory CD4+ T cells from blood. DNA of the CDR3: TGCGCCAGCAGTCATGGCAGTTCGGGACTAGCGGGAGAGTCCCTGTACTACAATGAGCAGTTCTTC. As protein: CASSHGSSGLAGESLYYNEQFF.